Listed below are T cell receptor beta chains from one sample, sequenced in a study of Ad26.COV2.S vaccination and SARS-CoV-2 variants. Clones were sequenced by immunoSEQ multiplex PCR, and TCRdb holds only the in-frame ones, with some missing. The sample has 85,000 to 95,000 clones, 82% seen once. Sequenced here: peripheral blood, sampled after recovery from COVID-19. The receptors here all came from a human donor who had recovered from COVID-19. Both conserved end residues are part of each CDR3. The D gene is left open where the match is weak. Size values are once, few and many counts, or a class for expanded clones, and some rows have none.

clone_size: -
j_call: TRBJ2-7
v_call: TRBV29-1
d_call: TRBD2
cdr3_aa: CSVGAGAYEQYF
cdr3_nt: TGCAGCGTTGGGGCGGGAGCCTACGAGCAGTACTTC

clone_size: -
j_call: TRBJ2-5
v_call: TRBV7-3
d_call: -
cdr3_aa: CASGPSTGETQYF
cdr3_nt: TGTGCCAGTGGCCCATCGACGGGAGAGACCCAGTACTTC

clone_size: -
j_call: TRBJ2-1
v_call: TRBV7-9
d_call: -
cdr3_aa: CASSPSLRGSNEQFF
cdr3_nt: TGTGCCAGCAGCCCATCCCTAAGAGGGAGCAATGAGCAGTTCTTC

clone_size: few
j_call: TRBJ1-1
v_call: TRBV4-3
d_call: TRBD1
cdr3_aa: CASSRGDSHTEAFF
cdr3_nt: TGCGCCAGCAGCCGAGGGGACAGTCACACTGAAGCTTTCTTT

clone_size: -
j_call: TRBJ1-1
v_call: TRBV7-6
d_call: -
cdr3_aa: CASSLMGQNTEAFF
cdr3_nt: TGTGCCAGCAGCTTAATGGGACAGAACACTGAAGCTTTCTTT

clone_size: -
j_call: TRBJ2-1
v_call: TRBV9
d_call: TRBD2
cdr3_aa: CASSETSGSRNEQFF
cdr3_nt: TGTGCCAGCAGCGAGACTAGCGGGAGTCGTAATGAGCAGTTCTTC

clone_size: few
j_call: TRBJ2-1
v_call: TRBV27
d_call: TRBD2
cdr3_aa: CASSLRLAGGSEQFF
cdr3_nt: TGTGCCAGCAGTTTACGGCTAGCGGGAGGTAGTGAGCAGTTCTTC

clone_size: few
j_call: TRBJ1-2
v_call: TRBV28
d_call: TRBD1
cdr3_aa: CASNRGAYGYTF
cdr3_nt: TGTGCCAGCAACAGGGGCGCCTATGGCTACACCTTC

clone_size: -
j_call: TRBJ1-1
v_call: TRBV5-5
d_call: -
cdr3_aa: CASSVTPEAFF
cdr3_nt: TGTGCCAGCAGCGTTACCCCTGAAGCTTTCTTT

clone_size: -
j_call: TRBJ2-1
v_call: TRBV28
d_call: -
cdr3_aa: CASSRTEQFF
cdr3_nt: TGTGCCAGCAGTCGGACAGAGCAGTTCTTC

clone_size: -
j_call: TRBJ1-4
v_call: TRBV7-9
d_call: -
cdr3_aa: CASSSQNREGFGEKLFF
cdr3_nt: TGTGCCAGCAGCTCCCAAAACAGGGAAGGGTTCGGTGAAAAACTGTTTTTT